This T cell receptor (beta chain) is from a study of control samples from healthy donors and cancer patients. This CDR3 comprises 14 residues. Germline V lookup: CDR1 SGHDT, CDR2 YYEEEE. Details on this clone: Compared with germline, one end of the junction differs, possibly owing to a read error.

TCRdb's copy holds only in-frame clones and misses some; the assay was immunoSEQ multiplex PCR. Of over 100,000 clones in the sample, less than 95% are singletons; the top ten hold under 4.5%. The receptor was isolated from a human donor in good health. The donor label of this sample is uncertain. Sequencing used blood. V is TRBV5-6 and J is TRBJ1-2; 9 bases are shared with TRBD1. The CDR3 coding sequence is TGTGCCACCAGCACCGGGACAGGGAATTTCGGCTACACCTTC. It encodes CATSTGTGNFGYTF. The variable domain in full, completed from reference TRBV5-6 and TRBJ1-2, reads DAGVTQSPTHLIKTRGQQVTLRCSPKSGHDTVSWYQQALGQGPQFIFQYYEEEERQRGNFPDRFSGHQFPNYSSELNVNALLLGDSALYLCATSTGTGNFGYTFGSGTRLTVV.